Sample share makes the clone carrying this T cell receptor beta chain medium-sized. This specimen comes from a study of T cell changes during pregnancy in multiple sclerosis. CDR3 size: 19 residues. Germline V gives CDR1 MDHEN, CDR2 SYDVKM. V lost 4 bases, J lost 5 bases, and 18 bases stayed unmatched. Profiling relied on immunoSEQ multiplex PCR, and the TCRdb table lists in-frame clones only, not all of them. The sample lists approximately 21,000 clones, approximately 86% occurring once. The sequence was obtained from a female donor in good health, enrolled as a control in a pregnancy study. This sample comprised CD8+ T cells from peripheral blood mononuclear cells, obtained in the first trimester of pregnancy. This chain uses TRBV28 with TRBJ1-5; TRBD1 matches 9 bases. CDR3 bases: TGTGCCAGCAGTTCCTCCCATCAAGCGGGACAGGGCGGGGATCAGCCCCAGCATTTT. It is translated as CASSSSHQAGQGGDQPQHF.